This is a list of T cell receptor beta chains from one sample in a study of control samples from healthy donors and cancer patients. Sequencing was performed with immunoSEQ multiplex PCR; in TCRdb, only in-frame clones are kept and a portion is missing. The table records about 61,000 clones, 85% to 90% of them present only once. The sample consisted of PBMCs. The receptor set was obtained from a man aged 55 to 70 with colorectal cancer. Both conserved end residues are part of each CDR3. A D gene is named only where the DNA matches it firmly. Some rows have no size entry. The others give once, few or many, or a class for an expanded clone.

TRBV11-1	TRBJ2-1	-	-	TGTGCCAGCAGCTTAGTAAGGTACAATGAGCAGTTCTTC	CASSLVRYNEQFF
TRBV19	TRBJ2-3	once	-	TGTGCCAGTAGTATATCTCTGAGTGCGGGGGATACGCAGTATTTT	CASSISLSAGDTQYF
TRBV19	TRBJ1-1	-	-	TGTGCCAGTAGTATAGATCTCGGGTTGAACACTGAAGCTTTCTTT	CASSIDLGLNTEAFF
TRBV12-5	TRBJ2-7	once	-	TGTGCTAGTGGTTTGGGGGTTTACGAGCAGTACTTC	CASGLGVYEQYF
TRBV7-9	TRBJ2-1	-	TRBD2	TGTGCCAGCAGCTTAGGACTAGCGAATGAGCAGTTCTTC	CASSLGLANEQFF
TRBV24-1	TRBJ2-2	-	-	TGTGCCACCAGTGATTCAGTGACCGGGGAGCTGTTTTTT	CATSDSVTGELFF
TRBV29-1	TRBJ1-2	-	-	TGCAGCGTTGCCCAGGGAGGGGGCTACACCTTC	CSVAQGGGYTF
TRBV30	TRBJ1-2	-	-	TGTGCCTGGAGCGTTATCTTGGACCGAGGACATGGCTACACCTTC	CAWSVILDRGHGYTF
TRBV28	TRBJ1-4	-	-	TGTGCCAGCACCAACCCTGGGGAAAAACTGTTTTTT	CASTNPGEKLFF
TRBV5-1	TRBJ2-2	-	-	TGCGCCAGCAGCGTGGGGAACACCGGGGAGCTGTTTTTT	CASSVGNTGELFF
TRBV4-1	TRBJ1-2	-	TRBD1	TGCGCCAGCAGCTCCGGGACAGGGGCTGGCTACACCTTC	CASSSGTGAGYTF
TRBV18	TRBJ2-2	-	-	TGTGCCAGCTCACCACTGGGACAACAGTCGAACACCGGGGAGCTGTTTTTT	CASSPLGQQSNTGELFF
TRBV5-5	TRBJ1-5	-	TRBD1	TGTGCCAGCAGCCCTGGGGTAGGGACAGGGTATAGTCAGCCCCAGCATTTT	CASSPGVGTGYSQPQHF
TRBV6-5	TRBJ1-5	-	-	TGTGCCAGCAGTTACTCGATGACGAAACCCCAGCATTTT	CASSYSMTKPQHF
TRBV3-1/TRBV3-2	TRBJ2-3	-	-	TGTGCCAGCAGCCAAGTCCCGTGGAGGGCAGATACGCAGTATTTT	CASSQVPWRADTQYF
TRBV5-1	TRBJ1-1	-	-	TGCGCCAGCAGCTTGATTATCGGGGGAGGAACTGAAGCTTTCTTT	CASSLIIGGGTEAFF
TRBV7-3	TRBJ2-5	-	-	TGTGCCAGCAGCTTAGACGGATGGGAGACCCAGTACTTC	CASSLDGWETQYF
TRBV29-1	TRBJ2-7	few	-	TGCAGCGTTGGATTGGCAGGGCCACTCGAGCAGTACTTC	CSVGLAGPLEQYF
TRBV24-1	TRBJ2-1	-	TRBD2	TGTGCCACCAGGCCCAAAGAGCGGGGGACTTACAATGAGCAGTTCTTC	CATRPKERGTYNEQFF
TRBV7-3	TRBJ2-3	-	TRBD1	TGTGCCAGCAGCCCAATGGGGACAGGGATGGCAGATACGCAGTATTTT	CASSPMGTGMADTQYF
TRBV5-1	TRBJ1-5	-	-	TGCGCCAGCAGCCAGACAGACCCTGGGAGTCAGCCCCAGCATTTT	CASSQTDPGSQPQHF
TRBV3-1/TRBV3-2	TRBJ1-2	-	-	TGTGCCAGCAGCCAGTATAGGGGGACTGGCTACACCTTC	CASSQYRGTGYTF
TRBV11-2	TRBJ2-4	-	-	TGTGCCAGCAGTCCCTCGGGGCCCAAAAACATTCAGTACTTC	CASSPSGPKNIQYF
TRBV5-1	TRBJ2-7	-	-	TGCGCCAGCAGCTTAGGACAGACACAATCCTACGAGCAGTACTTC	CASSLGQTQSYEQYF
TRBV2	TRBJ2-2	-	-	TGTGCCAGCAGAGAACTAGGGCTGACCGGGGAGCTGTTTTTT	CASRELGLTGELFF
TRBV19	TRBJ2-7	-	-	TGTGCCAGTAGGAGAGGTGCCCGCTACGAGCAGTACTTC	CASRRGARYEQYF
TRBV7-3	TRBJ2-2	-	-	TGTGCCAGCAGCTTAACTATTTCAGGGAGAACCGGGGAGCTGTTTTTT	CASSLTISGRTGELFF
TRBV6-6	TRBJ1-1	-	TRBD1	TGTGCCAGCAGTCCGTCCGGGACAGGCCGTAGGAACACTGAAGCTTTCTTT	CASSPSGTGRRNTEAFF
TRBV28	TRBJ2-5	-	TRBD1	TGTGCCAGCAGACGTACCGGGACAGGGGGAGAGACCCAGTACTTC	CASRRTGTGGETQYF
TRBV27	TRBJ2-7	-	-	TGTGCCACCTTCTCCCCGGCCTACGAGCAGTACTTC	CATFSPAYEQYF
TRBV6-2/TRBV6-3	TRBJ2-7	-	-	TGTGCCAGCAGTTACTCGATGTCTAGAGGCTTGGGCGAGCAGTACTTC	CASSYSMSRGLGEQYF
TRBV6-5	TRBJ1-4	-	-	TGTGCCAGCAGTTACTCTTCCAGGGGCGATGAAAAACTGTTTTTT	CASSYSSRGDEKLFF
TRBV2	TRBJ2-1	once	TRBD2	TGTGCCAGTGTCAAGCGGGGGGGCCGGAATAATGAGCAGTTCTTC	CASVKRGGRNNEQFF
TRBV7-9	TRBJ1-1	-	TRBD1	TGTGCCAGCAGCTTAGGGCAGGGGGCGATGAACACTGAAGCTTTCTTT	CASSLGQGAMNTEAFF
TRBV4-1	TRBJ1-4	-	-	TGCGCCAGCAGCCCCGGACACGTTAATGAAAAACTGTTTTTT	CASSPGHVNEKLFF
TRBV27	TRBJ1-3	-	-	TGTGCCAGCAGTGCCCAGGGCTTAGGTGGAAACACCATATATTTT	CASSAQGLGGNTIYF
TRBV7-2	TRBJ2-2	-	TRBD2	TGTGCCAGCAGCGCCACTAGCGGGGGGGCCTCCGGGGAGCTGTTTTTT	CASSATSGGASGELFF
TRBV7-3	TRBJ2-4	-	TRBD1	TGTGCCAGCAGCTTTCGGGACAGGGAAGACAAAAACATTCAGTACTTC	CASSFRDREDKNIQYF
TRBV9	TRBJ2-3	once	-	TGTGCCAGCAGCGCCATGATAGGCTCAGATACGCAGTATTTT	CASSAMIGSDTQYF
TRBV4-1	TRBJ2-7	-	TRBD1	TGCGCCAGCAGCCAGGCCGGGACAGGTCCCTACGAGCAGTACTTC	CASSQAGTGPYEQYF
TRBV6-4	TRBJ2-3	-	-	TGTGCCAGCAGTGGCTCGGCAACCGTAAAAACAGATACGCAGTATTTT	CASSGSATVKTDTQYF
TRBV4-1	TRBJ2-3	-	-	TGCGCCAGCAGCCAAGTGGGGCAGATCACAGATACGCAGTATTTT	CASSQVGQITDTQYF
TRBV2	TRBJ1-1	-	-	TGTGCCAGCAGTGATGAGCTGAACACTGAAGCTTTCTTT	CASSDELNTEAFF
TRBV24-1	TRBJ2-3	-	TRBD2	TGTGCCACCAGTGATCCAAGCGGGGGCGGCACAGATACGCAGTATTTT	CATSDPSGGGTDTQYF
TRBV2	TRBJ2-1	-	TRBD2	TGTGCCAGCAGTGAAAGGCTAGCGGACGCACTACAGTTCTTC	CASSERLADALQFF
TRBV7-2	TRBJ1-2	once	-	TGTGCCAGCAGCTTAGGAAGGGGGGGACATGGTGGCTACACCTTC	CASSLGRGGHGGYTF
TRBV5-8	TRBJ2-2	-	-	TGTGCCAGCAGCTTATTGGCAGGATTCCCCGGGGAGCTGTTTTTT	CASSLLAGFPGELFF
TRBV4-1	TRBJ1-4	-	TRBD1	TGCGCCAGCAGCCCAGGGGGGGGCGCAACTAATGAAAAACTGTTTTTT	CASSPGGGATNEKLFF
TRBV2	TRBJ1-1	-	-	TGTGCCAGCAGTGAACTCTCAACGAACACTGAAGCTTTCTTT	CASSELSTNTEAFF
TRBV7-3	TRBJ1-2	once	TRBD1	TGTGCCAGCAGCCCATCGGGGACAGAAGCTAACTATGGCTACACCTTC	CASSPSGTEANYGYTF
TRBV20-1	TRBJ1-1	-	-	TGCAGTGCTAAAGTTAAGGCTGAAGCTTTCTTT	CSAKVKAEAFF